Given below is one T cell receptor beta chain in context. Its target is not known. TCRdb re-called the 5' RACE reads through MiXCR, storing one row per CDR3 protein. The sample includes 350,000 to 450,000 distinct CDR3 sequences, 15% to 20% of them seen just once. These data belong to a study of identical twins. CDR3 length equals 15 residues. The V and J ends lost 3 bases and 7 bases respectively, with 16 bases between them. The germline CDR1 and CDR2 sequences are ENHRY and SYGVKD. Study-wide results and limits: Low generation probability was overrepresented in out-of-frame alpha sequences shared by twins.

The J gene is TRBJ2-1, the V gene TRBV10-3; tentative D call: TRBD1 (5 bases). The receptor was isolated from a man aged 50 or older in good health. Source material: naive T cells sorted from blood. This CDR3 reads CAISERQGAGNEQFF. CDR3 nucleotide sequence: TGTGCCATCAGTGAACGGCAGGGCGCAGGTAATGAGCAGTTCTTC.